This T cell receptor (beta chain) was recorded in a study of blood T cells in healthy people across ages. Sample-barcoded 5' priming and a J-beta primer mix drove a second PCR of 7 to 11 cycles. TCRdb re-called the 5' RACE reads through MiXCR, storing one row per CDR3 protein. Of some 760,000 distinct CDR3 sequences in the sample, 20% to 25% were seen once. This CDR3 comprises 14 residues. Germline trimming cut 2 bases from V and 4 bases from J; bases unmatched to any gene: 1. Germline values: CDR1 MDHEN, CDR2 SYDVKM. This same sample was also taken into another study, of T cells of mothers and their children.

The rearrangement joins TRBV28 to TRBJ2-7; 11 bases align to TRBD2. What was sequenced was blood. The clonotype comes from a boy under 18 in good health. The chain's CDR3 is CASSLLAGGYEQYF. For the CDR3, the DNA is TGTGCCAGCAGTTTACTAGCGGGAGGATACGAGCAGTACTTC.